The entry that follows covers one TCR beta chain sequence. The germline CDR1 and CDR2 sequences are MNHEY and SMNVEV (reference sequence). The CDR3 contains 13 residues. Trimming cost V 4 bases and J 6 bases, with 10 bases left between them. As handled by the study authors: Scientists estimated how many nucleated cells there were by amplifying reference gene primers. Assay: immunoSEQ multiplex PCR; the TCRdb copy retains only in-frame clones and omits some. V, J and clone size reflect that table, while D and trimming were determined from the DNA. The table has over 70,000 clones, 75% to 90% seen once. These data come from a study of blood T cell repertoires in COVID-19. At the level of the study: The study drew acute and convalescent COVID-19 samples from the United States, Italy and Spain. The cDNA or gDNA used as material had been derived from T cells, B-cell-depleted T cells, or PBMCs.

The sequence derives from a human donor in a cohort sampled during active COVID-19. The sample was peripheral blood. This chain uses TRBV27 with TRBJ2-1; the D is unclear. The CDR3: CASSWASPNEQFF. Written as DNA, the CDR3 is TGTGCCAGCAGTTGGGCGTCCCCCAATGAGCAGTTCTTC.